The source of this TCR beta chain is a study of cytomegalovirus exposure and HLA in healthy donors. Study outcomes and limitations: Follow-up analysis found HLA locus-dependent TCR association rates, highest for DRB1 and lowest for HLA-C.

Regarding this clone: The antigen is undetermined.

Researchers ran the PCR with 60 Vbeta and 13 Jbeta primers. Clones were sequenced by immunoSEQ multiplex PCR, and TCRdb holds only the in-frame ones, with some missing. The data show about 170,000 clones, 65% to 85% seen once. Trimming cost V 2 bases and J 2 bases; bases outside gene matches: 6. Germline-derived CDR1 and CDR2 are MNHEY and SMNVEV (reference sequence). The CDR3 is 15 amino acids. This receptor was identified in a woman in her late teens or twenties in good health and CMV-seronegative. This chain connects TRBV27 to TRBJ2-7, with 7 bases lining up with TRBD1. The sequencing input was PBMCs. CDR3 in amino acids: CASSLVPDRAYEQYF. The CDR3 nucleotides are TGTGCCAGCAGTTTAGTTCCTGACAGGGCCTACGAGCAGTACTTC.